What follows is one T cell receptor (beta chain) and its context. No antigen is known for it. The data belong to a study of T cell responses to AZD1222 COVID-19 vaccine. Libraries were prepared by immunoSEQ multiplex PCR; TCRdb keeps only in-frame clonotypes and omits some of them. The sample has about 170,000 clones, about nine tenths seen once. Study observations and caveats: Regions left unmutated in variants are reportedly the target of nearly half of spike-specific TCRs. Clonal diversity was possibly underestimated, and the donors were mostly white British, with more females. Repertoires were obtained only post-peak T cell response. Only five or six people who got AZD1222 tested seropositive at baseline.

This CDR3 region has 14 residues. V was pared by 2 bases and J by 13 bases, with 13 bases of the junction left unmatched. Looked up from germline, CDR1 is MGHDK and CDR2 is SYGVNS. The chain is built from TRBV25-1 and TRBJ2-7; 8 nucleotides agree with TRBD1. This receptor was taken from an adult in good health. The starting material was peripheral blood, obtained on day 0 of AZD1222 vaccination. CDR3 DNA: TGTGCCAGCAGTGAAATCGGGACAGGTTCTCCTTACTACTTC. Translating it yields CASSEIGTGSPYYF.